These 7 T cell receptor beta chains came from one sample sequenced in a study of PD-1 blockade in classical Hodgkin lymphoma. Some clones are missing from TCRdb's copy, which holds only in-frame ones; the method was immunoSEQ multiplex PCR. The sample lists some 84,000 clones; around nine tenths were seen once. All the patients suffered relapse after autologous stem cell transplantation, and brentuximab vedotin exposure differed. Sequenced here: peripheral blood mononuclear cells (PBMCs), sampled before the second cycle of nivolumab. These receptors were obtained from a human donor with classical Hodgkin lymphoma.

The CDR3 region is CASSWGGGATNEKLFF. CDR3 sequence (DNA): TGTGCCAGCAGTTGGGGTGGGGGAGCAACTAATGAAAAACTGTTTTTT. The V gene is TRBV28, the J gene TRBJ1-4, with D possibly matching TRBD1 (5 bases). The CDR3 runs 16 residues. Germline CDR1 reads MDHEN; CDR2 reads SYDVKM. V lost 4 bases, J lost 0 bases, and 12 bases lay in between.

This clone was counted a single time. The V gene is TRBV27, the J gene TRBJ2-5; 14 bases are shared with TRBD2. V trimming: 0 bases; J trimming: 4 bases; junction bases outside the gene matches: 10. CDR1 is MNHEY and CDR2 is SMNVEV in the germline V gene (reference sequence). The CDR3 sequence is 19 residues long. This CDR3 reads CASSLSPRLAGGPRETQYF. The DNA for the CDR3 is TGTGCCAGCAGTTTATCGCCCCGACTAGCGGGAGGGCCGAGAGAGACCCAGTACTTC.

The chain is built from TRBV5-1 and TRBJ2-7; 8 nucleotides agree with TRBD1. The CDR3 has 15 amino acids. In germline, CDR1 is SGHRS, CDR2 YFSETQ. Trimming removed 0 bases from V and 2 bases from J; junction bases left unmatched: 4. CDR3 coding DNA: TGCGCCAGCAGCTTGGGGCAGGGGGCCACCTACGAGCAGTACTTC. This translates into CASSLGQGATYEQYF.

The chain is built from TRBV5-1 and TRBJ1-1; D is uncertain. In germline, CDR1 is SGHRS, CDR2 YFSETQ. The V gene lost 0 bases and the J gene lost 2 bases, with 5 bases spanning the gap. This CDR3 is built from 13 residues. The CDR3 region has the DNA TGCGCCAGCAGCTTGGCGATAAACACTGAAGCTTTCTTT. Protein product: CASSLAINTEAFF.

This CDR3 is CAWSKIDTDTQYF. CDR3 nucleotide sequence: TGTGCCTGGAGTAAGATTGACACAGATACGCAGTATTTT. The chain links TRBV30 to TRBJ2-3; no definite D call. Trimming stripped 2 bases from V and 2 bases from J, with 8 bases between. Germline CDR1 GTSNPN, CDR2 SVGIG (reference sequence). The CDR3 has 13 amino acids.

This chain's CDR3 is CASSGFGLGEKLFF. The CDR3 coding sequence is TGTGCCAGCAGTGGGTTCGGGTTGGGGGAAAAACTGTTTTTT. The rearrangement joins TRBV27 to TRBJ1-4; D uncertain. The CDR3 has 14 residues. The ends were cut back, 5 bases at V and 8 bases at J, with 15 bases in the middle. The V gene's germline CDR1 is MNHEY and CDR2 SMNVEV (reference sequence).

This chain uses TRBV9 with TRBJ2-5, with 9 bases aligning to TRBD2. CDR1 and CDR2 (germline): SGDLS, YYNGEE. The CDR3 totals 14 residues. V lost 2 bases to trimming and J lost 3 bases; unmatched junction nucleotides: 2. The DNA of the CDR3 is TGTGCCAGCAGCGTGACTAGCGGAAAAGAGACCCAGTACTTC. Translated, it gives CASSVTSGKETQYF.